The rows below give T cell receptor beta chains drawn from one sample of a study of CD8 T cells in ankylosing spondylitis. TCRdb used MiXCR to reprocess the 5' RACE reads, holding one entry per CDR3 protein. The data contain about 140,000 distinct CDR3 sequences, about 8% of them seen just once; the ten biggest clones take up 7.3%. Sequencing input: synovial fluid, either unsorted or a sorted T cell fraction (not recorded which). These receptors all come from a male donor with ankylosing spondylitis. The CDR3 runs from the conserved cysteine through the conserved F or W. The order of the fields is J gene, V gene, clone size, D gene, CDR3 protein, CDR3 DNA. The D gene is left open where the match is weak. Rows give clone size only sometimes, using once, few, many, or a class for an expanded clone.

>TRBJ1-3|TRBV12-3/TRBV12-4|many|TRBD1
CASSSDRAGNTIYF
TGTGCCAGCAGTTCCGACAGGGCTGGAAACACCATATATTTT
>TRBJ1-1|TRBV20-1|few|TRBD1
CSATDRGRGNTEAFF
TGCAGTGCAACCGACAGGGGGCGCGGGAACACTGAAGCTTTCTTT
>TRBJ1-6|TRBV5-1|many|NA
CASSLGSNSPLHF
TGCGCCAGCAGCTTGGGTTCTAATTCACCCCTCCACTTT
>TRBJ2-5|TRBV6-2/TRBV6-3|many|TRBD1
CASRTGKETQYF
TGTGCCAGTCGGACAGGGAAAGAGACCCAGTACTTC
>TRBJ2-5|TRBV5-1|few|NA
CASSFLGQETQYF
TGCGCCAGCAGCTTCCTGGGACAAGAGACCCAGTACTTC
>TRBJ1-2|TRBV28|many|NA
CASREPANYGYTF
TGTGCCAGCAGGGAACCAGCTAACTATGGCTACACCTTC
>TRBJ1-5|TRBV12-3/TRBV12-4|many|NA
CASSDSQPQHF
TGTGCCAGCAGTGACAGCCAGCCCCAGCATTTT
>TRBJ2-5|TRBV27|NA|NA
CASKGTLGETQYF
TGTGCCAGCAAAGGGACTCTGGGTGAGACCCAGTACTTC
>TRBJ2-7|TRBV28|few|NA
CASRLSSSEQYF
TGTGCCAGCAGGTTATCCTCCTCGGAGCAGTACTTC
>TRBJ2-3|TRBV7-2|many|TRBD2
CASSLLIGTITQYF
TGTGCCAGCAGCCTATTAATCGGGACTATTACGCAGTATTTT
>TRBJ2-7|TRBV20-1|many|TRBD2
CSARLAGAYEQYF
TGCAGTGCTAGACTAGCGGGAGCCTACGAGCAGTACTTC
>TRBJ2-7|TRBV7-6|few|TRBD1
CASSYTGVYEQYF
TGTGCCAGCAGTTATACAGGGGTCTACGAGCAGTACTTC
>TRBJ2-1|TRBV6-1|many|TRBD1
CASRLLQGTFYNEQFF
TGTGCCAGCAGACTCTTACAGGGGACCTTCTACAATGAGCAGTTCTTC
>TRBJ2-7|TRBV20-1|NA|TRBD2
CSARSSGRIYEQYF
TGCAGTGCCAGATCGAGCGGGAGAATATACGAGCAGTACTTC
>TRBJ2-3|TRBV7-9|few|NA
CASSLATPDTQYF
TGTGCCAGCAGCTTAGCGACCCCAGATACGCAGTATTTT
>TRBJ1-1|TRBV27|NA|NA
CASSFRMPLGTEAFF
TGTGCCAGCAGTTTTAGAATGCCCTTAGGAACTGAAGCTTTCTTT
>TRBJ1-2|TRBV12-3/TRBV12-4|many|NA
CASSPMTKEGYTF
TGTGCCAGCAGCCCTATGACAAAGGAGGGCTACACCTTC
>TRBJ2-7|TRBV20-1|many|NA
CSASDGLSSYEQYF
TGCAGTGCTAGTGACGGACTCAGCTCCTACGAGCAGTACTTC
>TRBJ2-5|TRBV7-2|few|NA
CASSPRGLFSETQYF
TGTGCCAGCAGCCCACGAGGACTGTTTTCAGAGACCCAGTACTTC
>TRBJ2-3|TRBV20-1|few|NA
CGARYQALALDTQYF
TGCGGTGCTAGGTACCAGGCACTAGCCCTGGATACGCAGTATTTT
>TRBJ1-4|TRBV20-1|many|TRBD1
CSARPSTGSTNEKLFF
TGCAGTGCTAGACCCTCGACAGGGTCTACTAATGAAAAACTGTTTTTT
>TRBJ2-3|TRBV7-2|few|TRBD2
CASSQSRGAGGPDTQYF
TGTGCCAGCAGCCAAAGCCGCGGTGCGGGGGGGCCAGATACGCAGTATTTT
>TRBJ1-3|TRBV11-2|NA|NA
CASGVGSGNTIYF
TGTGCCAGCGGCGTGGGGTCGGGAAACACCATATATTTT